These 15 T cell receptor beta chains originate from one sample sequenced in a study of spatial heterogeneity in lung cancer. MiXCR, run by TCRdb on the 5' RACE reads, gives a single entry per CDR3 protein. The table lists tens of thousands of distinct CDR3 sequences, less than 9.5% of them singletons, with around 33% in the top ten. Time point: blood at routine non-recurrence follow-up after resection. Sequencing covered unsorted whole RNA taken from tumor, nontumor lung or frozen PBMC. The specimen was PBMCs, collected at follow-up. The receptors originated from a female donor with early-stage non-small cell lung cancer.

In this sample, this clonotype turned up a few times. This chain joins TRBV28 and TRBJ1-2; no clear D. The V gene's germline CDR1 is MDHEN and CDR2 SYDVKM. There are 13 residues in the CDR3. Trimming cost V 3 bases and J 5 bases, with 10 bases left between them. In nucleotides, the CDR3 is TGTGCCAGCAGTTTCGGGGTTCAATATGGCTACACCTTC. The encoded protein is CASSFGVQYGYTF.

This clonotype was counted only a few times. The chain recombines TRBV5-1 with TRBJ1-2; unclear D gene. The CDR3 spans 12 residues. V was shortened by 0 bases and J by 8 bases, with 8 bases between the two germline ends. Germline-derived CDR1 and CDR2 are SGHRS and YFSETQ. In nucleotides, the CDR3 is TGCGCCAGCAGCTTGGACAGTGGCGGCTACACCTTC. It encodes CASSLDSGGYTF.

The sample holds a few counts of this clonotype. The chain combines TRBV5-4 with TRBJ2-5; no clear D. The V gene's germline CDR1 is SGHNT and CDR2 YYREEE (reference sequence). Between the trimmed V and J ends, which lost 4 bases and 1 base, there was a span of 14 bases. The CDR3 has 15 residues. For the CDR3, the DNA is TGTGCCAGCAGCACCATGGACGGCTTCCAAGAGACCCAGTACTTC. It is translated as CASSTMDGFQETQYF.

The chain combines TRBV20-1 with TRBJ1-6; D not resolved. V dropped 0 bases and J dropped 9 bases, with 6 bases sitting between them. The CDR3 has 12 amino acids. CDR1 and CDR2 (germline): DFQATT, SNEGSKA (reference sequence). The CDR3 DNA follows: TGCAGTGCTAGAGACCAGGCTTCACCCCTCCACTTT. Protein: CSARDQASPLHF.

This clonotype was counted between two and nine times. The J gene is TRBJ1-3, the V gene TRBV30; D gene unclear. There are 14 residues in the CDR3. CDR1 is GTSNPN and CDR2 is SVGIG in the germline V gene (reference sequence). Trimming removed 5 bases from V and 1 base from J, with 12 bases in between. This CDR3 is CAWAPGVSGNTIYF. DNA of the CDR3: TGTGCCTGGGCCCCGGGAGTTTCTGGAAACACCATATATTTT.

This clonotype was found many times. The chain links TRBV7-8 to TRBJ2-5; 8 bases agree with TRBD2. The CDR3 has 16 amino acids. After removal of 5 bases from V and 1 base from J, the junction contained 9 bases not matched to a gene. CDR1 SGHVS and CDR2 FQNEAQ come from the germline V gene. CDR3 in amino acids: CASSLIGGESQETQYF. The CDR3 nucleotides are TGTGCCAGCAGCCTAATCGGGGGGGAGTCCCAAGAGACCCAGTACTTC.

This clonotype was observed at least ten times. The CDR3 region is CASSARQGEQFF. The DNA of the CDR3 is TGTGCCAGCTCAGCAAGACAGGGTGAGCAGTTCTTC. The chain carries TRBV18 and TRBJ2-1, with 7 nucleotides matching TRBD1. V lost 5 bases to trimming and J lost 9 bases; unmatched junction nucleotides: 4. The CDR3 totals 12 residues. CDR1 is KGHSH, CDR2 LQKENI, per germline.

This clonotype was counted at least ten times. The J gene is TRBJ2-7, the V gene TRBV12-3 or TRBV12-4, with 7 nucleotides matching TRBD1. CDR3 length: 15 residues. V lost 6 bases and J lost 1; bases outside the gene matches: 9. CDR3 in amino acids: CASSKGQTLSYEQYF. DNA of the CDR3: TGTGCCAGCAGCAAGGGACAGACCCTATCCTACGAGCAGTACTTC.

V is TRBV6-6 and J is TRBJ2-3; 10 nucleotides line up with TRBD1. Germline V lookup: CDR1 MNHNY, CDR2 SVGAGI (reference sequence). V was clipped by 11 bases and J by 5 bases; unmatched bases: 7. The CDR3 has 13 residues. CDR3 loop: CACRQGAIDTQYF. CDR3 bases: TGTGCCTGTAGACAGGGGGCAATAGATACGCAGTATTTT.

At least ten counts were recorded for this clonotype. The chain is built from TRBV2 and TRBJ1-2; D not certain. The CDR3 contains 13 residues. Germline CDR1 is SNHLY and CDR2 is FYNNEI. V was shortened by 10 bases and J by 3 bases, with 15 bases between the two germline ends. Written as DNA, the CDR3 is TGTGCCATCATACAGCGGGAGGACTATGGCTACACCTTC. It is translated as CAIIQREDYGYTF. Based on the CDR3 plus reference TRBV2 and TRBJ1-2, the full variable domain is EPEVTQTPSHQVTQMGQEVILRCVPISNHLYFYWYRQILGQKVEFLVSFYNNEISEKSEIFDDQFSVERPDGSNFTLKIRSTKLEDSAMYFCAIIQREDYGYTFGSGTRLTVV.

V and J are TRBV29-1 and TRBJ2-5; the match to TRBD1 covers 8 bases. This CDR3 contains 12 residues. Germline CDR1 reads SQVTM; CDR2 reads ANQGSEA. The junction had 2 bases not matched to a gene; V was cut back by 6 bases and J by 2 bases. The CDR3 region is CSVGQAQETQYF. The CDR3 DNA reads TGCAGCGTGGGACAGGCTCAAGAGACCCAGTACTTC.

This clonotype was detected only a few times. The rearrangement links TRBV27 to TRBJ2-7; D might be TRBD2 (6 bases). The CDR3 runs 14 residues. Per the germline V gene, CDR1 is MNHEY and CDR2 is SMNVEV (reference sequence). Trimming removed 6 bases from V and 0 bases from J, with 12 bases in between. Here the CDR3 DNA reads TGTGCCAGCAGGGGGAACGGGGGCTCCTACGAGCAGTACTTC. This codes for CASRGNGGSYEQYF.

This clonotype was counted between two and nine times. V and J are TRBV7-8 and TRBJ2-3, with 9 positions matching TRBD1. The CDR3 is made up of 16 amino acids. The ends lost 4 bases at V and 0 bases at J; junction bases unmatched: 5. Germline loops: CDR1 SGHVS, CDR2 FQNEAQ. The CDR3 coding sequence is TGTGCCAGCAGCTGGGGGACAGGGCCCAGCACAGATACGCAGTATTTT. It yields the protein CASSWGTGPSTDTQYF.

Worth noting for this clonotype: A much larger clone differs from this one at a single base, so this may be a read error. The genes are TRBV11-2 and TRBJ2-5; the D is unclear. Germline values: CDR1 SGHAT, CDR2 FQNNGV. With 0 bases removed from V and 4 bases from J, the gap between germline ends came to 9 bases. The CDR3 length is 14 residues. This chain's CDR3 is CASSLDLRLETQYF. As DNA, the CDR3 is TGTGCCAGCAGCTTAGATTTGCGGTTAGAGACCCAGTACTTC.

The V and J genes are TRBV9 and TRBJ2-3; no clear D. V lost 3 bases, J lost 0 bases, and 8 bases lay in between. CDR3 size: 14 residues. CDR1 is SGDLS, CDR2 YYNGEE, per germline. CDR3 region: CASSEQTSTDTQYF. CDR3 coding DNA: TGTGCCAGCAGCGAACAGACTAGCACAGATACGCAGTATTTT.